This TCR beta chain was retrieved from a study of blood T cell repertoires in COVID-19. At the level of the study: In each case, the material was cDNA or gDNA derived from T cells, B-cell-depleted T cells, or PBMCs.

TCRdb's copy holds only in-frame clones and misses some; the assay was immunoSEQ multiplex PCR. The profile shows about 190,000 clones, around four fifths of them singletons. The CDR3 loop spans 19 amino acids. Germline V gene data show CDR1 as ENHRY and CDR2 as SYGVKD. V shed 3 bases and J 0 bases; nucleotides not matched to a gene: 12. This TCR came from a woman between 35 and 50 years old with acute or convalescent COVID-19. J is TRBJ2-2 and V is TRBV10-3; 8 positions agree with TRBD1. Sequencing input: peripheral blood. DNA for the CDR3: TGTGCCATCAGTGACCCCAGACAGGGGACCCGCCCGAACACCGGGGAGCTGTTTTTT. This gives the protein CAISDPRQGTRPNTGELFF.